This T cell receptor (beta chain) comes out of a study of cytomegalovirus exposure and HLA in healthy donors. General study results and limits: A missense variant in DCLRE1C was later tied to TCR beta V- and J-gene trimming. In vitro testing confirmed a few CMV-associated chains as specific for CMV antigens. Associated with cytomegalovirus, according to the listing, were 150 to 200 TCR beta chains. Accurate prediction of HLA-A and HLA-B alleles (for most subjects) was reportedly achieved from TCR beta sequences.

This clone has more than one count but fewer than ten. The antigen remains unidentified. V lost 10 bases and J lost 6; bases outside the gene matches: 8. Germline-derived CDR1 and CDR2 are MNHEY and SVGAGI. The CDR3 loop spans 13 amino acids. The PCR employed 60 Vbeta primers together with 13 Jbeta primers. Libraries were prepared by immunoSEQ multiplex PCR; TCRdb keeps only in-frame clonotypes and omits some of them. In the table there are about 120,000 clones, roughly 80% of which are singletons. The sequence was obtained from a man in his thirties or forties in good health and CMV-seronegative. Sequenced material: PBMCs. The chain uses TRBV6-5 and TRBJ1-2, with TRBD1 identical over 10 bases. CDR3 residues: CATRDRGPHGYTF. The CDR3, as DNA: TGTGCCACCCGCGACAGGGGGCCCCATGGCTACACCTTC.